Each of the 19 T cell receptor beta chains below was sequenced from the same sample in a study of T cells in women clearing cervical HPV infection. The table came from immunoSEQ multiplex PCR; TCRdb's copy has only in-frame clones and leaves some out. The sample totals more than 25,000 clones; its top ten clones hold approximately 22%. The sequenced sample consisted of blood buffy coat. The origin of the receptors is a woman aged 18 to 75 with a cervical HPV16 infection that either progressed to CIN3+ or cleared (not recorded which).

Details on this clone: The read halts 3 residues ahead of the CDR3 end, with the missing end drawn from the germline J gene. V usage is TRBV7-9 and J usage is TRBJ1-4, with TRBD1 matching over 11 bases. After removal of 5 bases from V and 6 bases from J, the junction contained 2 bases not matched to a gene. The CDR3 covers 14 residues. The V gene's germline CDR1 is SEHNR and CDR2 FQNEAQ (reference sequence). CDR3 DNA (partial): TGTGCCAGCAGCAGGACAGGGGGCGATGAAAAA. This gives the protein CASSRTGGDEK. The full CDR3 protein reads CASSRTGGDEKLFF.

Concerning this clone itself: The read gets to within 3 residues of the CDR3 end, and the germline J gene fills in the rest. The V call is TRBV11-2, the J call TRBJ1-1; D gene ambiguous. CDR1 is SGHAT and CDR2 is FQNNGV in the germline V gene. V dropped 1 base and J dropped 1 base, with 4 bases sitting between them. The CDR3 loop spans 13 amino acids. CDR3: CASSLGANTEAFF. Partial CDR3 DNA: TGTGCCAGCAGCTTAGGGGCGAACACTGAA. The entire variable domain, with the rest obtained from reference TRBV11-2 and TRBJ1-1, is as follows: EAGVAQSPRYKIIEKRQSVAFWCNPISGHATLYWYQQILGQGPKLLIQFQNNGVVDDSQLPKDRFSAERLKGVDSTLKIQPAKLEDSAVYLCASSLGANTEAFFGQGTRLTVV.

In regard to this clone: The read terminates 3 residues before the CDR3 end, so the remaining end is supplied by the germline J gene. V usage is TRBV7-2 and J usage is TRBJ2-5, with 9 bases matching TRBD2. Germline CDR1 SGHTA, CDR2 FQGNSA. V shed 0 bases, J shed 4 bases, and the junction held 6 bases outside the gene matches. This CDR3 has 16 residues. The chain's CDR3 is CASSLASGSMGETQYF. The sequenced part of the CDR3 DNA is TGTGCCAGCAGCTTAGCTAGCGGGAGTATGGGAGAGACC.

CDR3 sequence reads: CASSRDKSYNEQFF. The CDR3 bases that were read are TGCGCCAGCTCCCGGGACAAATCCTACAATGAG. The V gene is TRBV10-1, the J gene TRBJ2-1; TRBD1 is a possible D gene (6 bases). The sequence runs out 3 residues before the end of the CDR3; the remainder is reconstructed from the germline J gene. Trimming removed 8 bases from V and 1 base from J, with 12 bases in between. CDR3 length: 14 amino acids. Germline CDR1 WNHNN, CDR2 SYGVQD (reference sequence).

A remark on this clone: The CDR3 end lies 3 residues beyond the end of the read and is filled in from the germline J gene. The V and J genes are TRBV11-1 and TRBJ2-7, with 9 bases fitting TRBD1. The J segment lost 4 bases and the V segment lost 6 bases, leaving 7 bases of the junction unmatched. Germline CDR1 and CDR2: SGHAT and FQDESV (reference sequence). CDR3 size: 14 residues. The CDR3 sequence is CASSPGTGKYEQYF. The sequenced part of the CDR3 DNA is TGTGCCAGCAGTCCCGGGACAGGGAAATACGAG.

On this clone: The CDR3 is cut off 3 residues early in the read; its end comes from the germline J gene. V gene TRBV7-9 combines with J gene TRBJ2-7; D is undetermined. There are 15 residues in the CDR3. Germline CDR1 and CDR2: SEHNR and FQNEAQ (reference sequence). V lost 2 bases and J lost 5, with 16 bases in between. CDR3 DNA, as far as it was read: TGTGCCAGCAGCTTATCCCAGAACCCCGAGGACGAG. It is translated as CASSLSQNPEDE. The entire CDR3 protein is CASSLSQNPEDEQYF.

A note on this clone: The read stops 3 residues short of the end of the CDR3; the missing end is completed from the germline J gene. The chain employs TRBV2 and TRBJ2-5; 11 bases are a match to TRBD2. CDR3 length: 16 amino acids. Germline loops: CDR1 SNHLY, CDR2 FYNNEI. V trimming: 2 bases; J trimming: 3 bases; junction bases outside the gene matches: 5. The DNA read from the CDR3 is TGTGCCAGCAGTGAAATAGCGGGGGGGGGAGAAGAGACC. It yields the protein CASSEIAGGGEET. The complete CDR3 sequence is CASSEIAGGGEETQYF. Based on the CDR3 plus reference TRBV2 and TRBJ2-5, the full variable domain is EPEVTQTPSHQVTQMGQEVILRCVPISNHLYFYWYRQILGQKVEFLVSFYNNEISEKSEIFDDQFSVERPDGSNFTLKIRSTKLEDSAMYFCASSEIAGGGEETQYFGPGTRLLVL.

This CDR3 reads CASSGRTGTASPLHF. CDR3 DNA, as far as it was read: TGTGCCAGCAGTGGCCGGACAGGGACGGCTTCACCC. The gene calls are TRBV6-1 and TRBJ1-6; 8 nucleotides line up with TRBD1. The DNA ends 3 residues before the CDR3 does, and the rest of the CDR3 is filled in from the germline J gene. Germline values: CDR1 MNHNS, CDR2 SASEGT. This CDR3 has 15 amino acids. The V gene end was trimmed by 4 bases and the J gene end by 9 bases; junction bases not matched to a gene: 8.

As for this clone: The CDR3 extends 3 residues past the end of the read, so its final part is completed from the germline J gene. This chain uses TRBV2 with TRBJ2-7; possible D gene TRBD2, 7 bases. Germline CDR1 is SNHLY and CDR2 is FYNNEI. V lost 5 bases and J 6 bases, leaving 20 bases between the germline ends. The CDR3 is 15 residues long. CDR3 DNA (partial): TGTGCCAGCAGTTCTTTTCAGGGGACGGGAGGCGAG. Translated: CASSSFQGTGGE. The full CDR3 protein reads CASSSFQGTGGEQYF.

Comment on this clone: The observed sequence ends 3 residues before the CDR3 terminus, with the missing tail filled in from the germline J gene. This sequence joins TRBV20-1 and TRBJ2-1; 10 bases fit TRBD2. This CDR3 is 14 amino acids long. CDR1 is DFQATT, CDR2 SNEGSKA, per germline (reference sequence). V trimming: 6 bases; J trimming: 5 bases; junction bases outside the gene matches: 7. The CDR3 here is CSAGKSGRDNEQFF. Incomplete CDR3 DNA: TGCAGTGCCGGAAAGAGCGGGAGGGACAATGAG.

CDR3 in amino acids: CASSGEWVSNQPQHF. The covered CDR3 bases are TGTGCCAGCTCAGGGGAATGGGTTAGCAATCAGCCC. The chain carries TRBV19 and TRBJ1-5; perhaps TRBD1 as D (6 bases). The observed sequence ends 3 residues before the CDR3 terminus, with the missing tail filled in from the germline J gene. CDR1 and CDR2 (germline): LNHDA, SQIVND (reference sequence). V was shortened by 9 bases and J by 0 bases, with 15 bases between the two germline ends. The CDR3 consists of 15 residues.

About this clone: The read stops 3 residues short of the end of the CDR3; the missing end is completed from the germline J gene. This rearrangement joins TRBV4-1 to TRBJ2-7; TRBD2 aligns across 9 bases. This CDR3 spans 16 amino acids. Germline CDR1 MGHRA, CDR2 YSYEKL. After removal of 3 bases from V and 0 bases from J, the junction contained 6 bases not matched to a gene. The covered CDR3 bases are TGCGCCAGCAGCCAGAAGAGCGGGAGGAGCTCCTACGAG. This gives the protein CASSQKSGRSSYE. The CDR3 as a whole reads CASSQKSGRSSYEQYF.

A note on this clone: The read comes to an end 3 residues before the CDR3 does, leaving the germline J gene to fill in the end. The chain carries TRBV13 and TRBJ2-3, with D possibly being TRBD1 (5 bases). With 0 bases removed from V and 1 base from J, the gap between germline ends came to 17 bases. The germline CDR1 and CDR2 sequences are PRHDT and FYEKMQ (reference sequence). CDR3 length equals 18 residues. This CDR3 reads CASSLGPISVGGTDTQYF. CDR3 DNA (partial): TGTGCCAGCAGCTTAGGCCCGATCTCGGTAGGGGGCACAGATACG.

Worth noting for this clone: The read comes to an end 3 residues before the CDR3 does, leaving the germline J gene to fill in the end. The chain links TRBV7-3 to TRBJ2-3, with 11 nucleotides matching TRBD2. With 2 bases clipped from V and 6 bases from J, the junction kept 1 base outside the gene matches. Germline CDR1 SGHTA, CDR2 FQGTGA. The CDR3 has 14 residues. CDR3 DNA, as far as it was read: TGTGCCAGCAGCTTAGCTAGCGGGAGGGATACG. Protein product: CASSLASGRDT. The full CDR3 is CASSLASGRDTQYF.

Concerning this clone: The observed sequence ends 3 residues before the CDR3 terminus, with the missing tail filled in from the germline J gene. The chain carries TRBV18 and TRBJ2-5, with 10 bases that match TRBD2. Germline CDR1 is KGHSH and CDR2 is LQKENI. V gave up 0 bases and J gave up 4 bases; unmatched junction bases: 2. CDR3 length: 15 residues. The CDR3 bases that were read are TGTGCCAGCTCACCACCGGGACTAGCGCTAGAGACC. It is translated as CASSPPGLALET. The complete CDR3 reads CASSPPGLALETQYF.

As regards this clone: The read is 3 residues too short to cover the CDR3 end, so that end is filled in from the germline J gene. The rearrangement joins TRBV5-6 to TRBJ1-2, with 7 bases lining up with TRBD1. V dropped 4 bases and J dropped 0; count of bases not matched to a gene: 6. The CDR3 is 15 amino acids. Germline V gene data show CDR1 as SGHDT and CDR2 as YYEEEE. The CDR3 is CASSPDRAANYGYTF. CDR3 DNA, as far as it was read: TGTGCCAGCAGCCCCGACAGGGCCGCTAACTATGGC.

In regard to this clone: The observed sequence ends 3 residues before the CDR3 terminus, with the missing tail filled in from the germline J gene. The chain recombines TRBV19 with TRBJ2-7, with 11 bases aligning to TRBD2. V trimming: 4 bases; J trimming: 6 bases; junction bases outside the gene matches: 5. The CDR3 consists of 14 residues. CDR1 LNHDA and CDR2 SQIVND come from the germline V gene (reference sequence). The CDR3 bases that were read are TGTGCCAGTAGTAGGGCTAGCGGGAGGCCCGAG. As protein: CASSRASGRPE. The full CDR3 sequence reads CASSRASGRPEQYF.

The CDR3 protein is CASSRSTGGPDTYTF. CDR3 DNA (partial): TGTGCCAGCTCAAGATCGACAGGGGGCCCAGATACC. The chain employs TRBV18 and TRBJ1-2, with TRBD1 identical over 10 bases. The DNA ends 3 residues before the CDR3 does, and the rest of the CDR3 is filled in from the germline J gene. This CDR3 is built from 15 residues. Germline lookup yields CDR1 KGHSH and CDR2 LQKENI.

Points on this clone: The CDR3 end lies 3 residues beyond the end of the read and is filled in from the germline J gene. The chain couples TRBV2 to TRBJ1-1; 8 bases align to TRBD1. Germline assignment: CDR1 SNHLY and CDR2 FYNNEI. The CDR3 is 16 residues long. J gave up 0 bases and V 2 bases, and 5 bases lay outside the gene matches. CDR3 bases read: TGTGCCAGCAGTGAACCGGGACAGGTCATGAACACTGAA. Its protein product is CASSEPGQVMNTE. The complete CDR3 protein is CASSEPGQVMNTEAFF.